Following are 14 T cell receptor beta chains from one sample sequenced in a study of low-dose radiotherapy and immunotherapy resistance in tumors. Covering alpha and beta chains, TRAV- and TRBV-specific primers were used for the first-strand cDNA. An approximately 19-cycle PCR with a constant-region primer and V-primer adapter amplified TCRs. TCRdb passed the reads through MiXCR, listing each CDR3 protein once. The top ten clones hold about an eighth of a sample with around 20,000 distinct CDR3 sequences, less than 85% of them seen once. The origin of the receptors is a human donor with advanced metastatic prostate, ovarian, gallbladder or colorectal cancer (not recorded which). This table probably holds off-target reads from a library built for another chain.

The chain joins TRBV13 to TRBJ2-5, with TRBD2 matching 14 bases. This CDR3 comprises 20 residues. CDR1 is PRHDT and CDR2 is FYEKMQ in the germline V gene (reference sequence). The V gene end was trimmed by 4 bases and the J gene end by 0 bases; junction bases not matched to a gene: 13. The CDR3 here is CASSSGRTSGGTRYQETQYF. The CDR3 region has the DNA TGTGCCAGCAGCTCCGGAAGGACTAGCGGGGGGACCCGGTACCAAGAGACCCAGTACTTC.

There are a few counts of this clonotype. This chain links TRBV6-1 with TRBJ1-1; a possible D gene is TRBD1 (5 bases). Trimming stripped 5 bases from V and 0 bases from J, with 13 bases between. Germline V gives CDR1 MNHNS, CDR2 SASEGT. This CDR3 has 15 residues. CDR3 bases: TGTGCCAGCAGTTACCGCCGGGGCCTGAACACTGAAGCTTTCTTT. It specifies CASSYRRGLNTEAFF.

The chain links TRBV2 to TRBJ2-7; D is ambiguous. The CDR3 is 11 residues long. V lost 8 bases and J lost 1, with 6 bases in between. Germline V gene sequence: CDR1 SNHLY, CDR2 FYNNEI. The CDR3 DNA reads TGTGCCAGCGTAGGGTCCTACGAGCAGTACTTC. Encoded protein: CASVGSYEQYF.

This clonotype was counted between two and nine times. The rearrangement joins TRBV19 to TRBJ2-4; D call uncertain. V was clipped by 7 bases and J by 1 base, with 11 bases between them. The CDR3 loop spans 14 amino acids. In germline, CDR1 is LNHDA, CDR2 SQIVND (reference sequence). The CDR3 DNA follows: TGTGCCAGTAACCAAGCCGGGGCCAAAAACATTCAGTACTTC. This gives the protein CASNQAGAKNIQYF. The full variable domain, with the rest looked up from reference TRBV19 and TRBJ2-4, is DGGITQSPKYLFRKEGQNVTLSCEQNLNHDAMYWYRQDPGQGLRLIYYSQIVNDFQKGDIAEGYSVSREKKESFPLTVTSAQKNPTAFYLCASNQAGAKNIQYFGAGTRLSVL.

This clonotype was picked up a small number of times. The chain employs TRBV20-1 and TRBJ2-1; D is perhaps TRBD2 (6 bases). This CDR3 comprises 12 residues. Trimming stripped 6 bases from V and 6 bases from J, with 12 bases between. Germline V lookup: CDR1 DFQATT, CDR2 SNEGSKA (reference sequence). The CDR3 region is CSASRDSNEQFF. The CDR3 DNA reads as TGCAGTGCGAGTCGGGACTCCAATGAGCAGTTCTTC.

The rearrangement uses TRBV7-9 and TRBJ1-4; D remains unclear. CDR3 length: 14 residues. V was cut by 0 bases and J by 7 bases, with 9 bases left in between. Germline assignment: CDR1 SEHNR and CDR2 FQNEAQ (reference sequence). The CDR3 DNA reads as TGTGCCAGCAGCTTAGCCGGTGAAGGTGAAAAACTGTTTTTT. The encoded protein is CASSLAGEGEKLFF.

V is TRBV6-2 or TRBV6-3 and J is TRBJ2-1, with D hard to call. This CDR3 is built from 14 residues. CDR1 and CDR2 (germline): MNHEY, SVGEGT. Trimming pared 2 bases from V and 7 bases from J, leaving 12 bases between. CDR3 nucleotides: TGTGCCAGCAGTTACGTTTCCGACCGGAATGAGCAGTTCTTC. It translates to CASSYVSDRNEQFF.

The chain carries TRBV28 and TRBJ2-3; TRBD1 aligns across 8 bases. Germline CDR1 reads MDHEN; CDR2 reads SYDVKM. The V and J ends lost 7 bases and 3 bases, in that order; junction bases with no gene match: 3. The CDR3 spans 13 residues. CDR3 sequence: CASTRQGTDTQYF. CDR3 coding DNA: TGTGCCAGCACCCGACAGGGGACAGATACGCAGTATTTT.

The chain combines TRBV7-8 with TRBJ2-7, with 10 nucleotides matching TRBD2. Germline V lookup: CDR1 SGHVS, CDR2 FQNEAQ. The trim removed 1 base at V and 4 bases at J, leaving 16 bases unmatched. This CDR3 comprises 19 residues. CDR3 amino acids: CASSLVALAGDGGLYEQYF. In DNA form, the CDR3 reads TGTGCCAGCAGCTTAGTCGCGCTAGCGGGAGATGGTGGACTATACGAGCAGTACTTC.

This chain joins TRBV6-5 and TRBJ2-1, with 8 bases identical to TRBD2. The V segment lost 6 bases and the J segment 6 bases; nucleotides outside the gene matches: 4. The germline CDR1 and CDR2 sequences are MNHEY and SVGAGI. The CDR3 is 13 amino acids. This chain's CDR3 is CASRRGVGNEQFF. CDR3 nucleotide sequence: TGTGCCAGCAGGCGGGGGGTAGGCAATGAGCAGTTCTTC.

This rearrangement joins TRBV6-2 or TRBV6-3 to TRBJ2-7; TRBD2 agrees at 8 bases. Germline lookup yields CDR1 MNHEY and CDR2 SVGEGT. This CDR3 is built from 15 residues. The ends lost 5 bases at V and 4 bases at J; junction bases unmatched: 10. CDR3 coding DNA: TGTGCCAGCAGTGAGACCGGACTAGCTTGGTACGAGCAGTACTTC. It encodes CASSETGLAWYEQYF.

This sequence joins TRBV5-1 and TRBJ1-2; maybe TRBD1 (5 bases). The CDR3 runs to 13 residues. The germline gives CDR1 SGHRS, CDR2 YFSETQ. Trimming removed 5 bases from V and 4 bases from J, with 12 bases in between. The DNA for the CDR3 is TGCGCCAGCAGGAATGACAGCTTCTATGGCTACACCTTC. Protein: CASRNDSFYGYTF.

The chain is built from TRBV18 and TRBJ2-1, with 9 nucleotides matching TRBD2. Trimming removed 3 bases from V and 0 bases from J; junction bases left unmatched: 15. From germline, CDR1 is KGHSH and CDR2 LQKENI. The CDR3 is made up of 20 amino acids. CDR3 amino acids: CASSPIAGDPFTSSYNEQFF. The CDR3 DNA sequence: TGTGCCAGCTCACCTATAGCGGGAGATCCATTCACTAGCTCCTACAATGAGCAGTTCTTC.

This clonotype showed up just once. The rearrangement links TRBV5-5 to TRBJ2-2, with D possibly TRBD2 on 5 matching bases. In germline, CDR1 is SGHKS, CDR2 YYEKEE (reference sequence). The CDR3 contains 13 residues. V lost 3 bases and J 5 bases, leaving 8 bases between the germline ends. The CDR3 nucleotides are TGTGCCAGCAGCTCCGGACTGACCGGGGAGCTGTTTTTT. It translates to CASSSGLTGELFF. The full variable domain, its missing parts supplied by reference TRBV5-5 and TRBJ2-2, is DAGVTQSPTHLIKTRGQQVTLRCSPISGHKSVSWYQQVLGQGPQFIFQYYEKEERGRGNFPDRFSARQFPNYSSELNVNALLLGDSALYLCASSSGLTGELFFGEGSRLTVL.